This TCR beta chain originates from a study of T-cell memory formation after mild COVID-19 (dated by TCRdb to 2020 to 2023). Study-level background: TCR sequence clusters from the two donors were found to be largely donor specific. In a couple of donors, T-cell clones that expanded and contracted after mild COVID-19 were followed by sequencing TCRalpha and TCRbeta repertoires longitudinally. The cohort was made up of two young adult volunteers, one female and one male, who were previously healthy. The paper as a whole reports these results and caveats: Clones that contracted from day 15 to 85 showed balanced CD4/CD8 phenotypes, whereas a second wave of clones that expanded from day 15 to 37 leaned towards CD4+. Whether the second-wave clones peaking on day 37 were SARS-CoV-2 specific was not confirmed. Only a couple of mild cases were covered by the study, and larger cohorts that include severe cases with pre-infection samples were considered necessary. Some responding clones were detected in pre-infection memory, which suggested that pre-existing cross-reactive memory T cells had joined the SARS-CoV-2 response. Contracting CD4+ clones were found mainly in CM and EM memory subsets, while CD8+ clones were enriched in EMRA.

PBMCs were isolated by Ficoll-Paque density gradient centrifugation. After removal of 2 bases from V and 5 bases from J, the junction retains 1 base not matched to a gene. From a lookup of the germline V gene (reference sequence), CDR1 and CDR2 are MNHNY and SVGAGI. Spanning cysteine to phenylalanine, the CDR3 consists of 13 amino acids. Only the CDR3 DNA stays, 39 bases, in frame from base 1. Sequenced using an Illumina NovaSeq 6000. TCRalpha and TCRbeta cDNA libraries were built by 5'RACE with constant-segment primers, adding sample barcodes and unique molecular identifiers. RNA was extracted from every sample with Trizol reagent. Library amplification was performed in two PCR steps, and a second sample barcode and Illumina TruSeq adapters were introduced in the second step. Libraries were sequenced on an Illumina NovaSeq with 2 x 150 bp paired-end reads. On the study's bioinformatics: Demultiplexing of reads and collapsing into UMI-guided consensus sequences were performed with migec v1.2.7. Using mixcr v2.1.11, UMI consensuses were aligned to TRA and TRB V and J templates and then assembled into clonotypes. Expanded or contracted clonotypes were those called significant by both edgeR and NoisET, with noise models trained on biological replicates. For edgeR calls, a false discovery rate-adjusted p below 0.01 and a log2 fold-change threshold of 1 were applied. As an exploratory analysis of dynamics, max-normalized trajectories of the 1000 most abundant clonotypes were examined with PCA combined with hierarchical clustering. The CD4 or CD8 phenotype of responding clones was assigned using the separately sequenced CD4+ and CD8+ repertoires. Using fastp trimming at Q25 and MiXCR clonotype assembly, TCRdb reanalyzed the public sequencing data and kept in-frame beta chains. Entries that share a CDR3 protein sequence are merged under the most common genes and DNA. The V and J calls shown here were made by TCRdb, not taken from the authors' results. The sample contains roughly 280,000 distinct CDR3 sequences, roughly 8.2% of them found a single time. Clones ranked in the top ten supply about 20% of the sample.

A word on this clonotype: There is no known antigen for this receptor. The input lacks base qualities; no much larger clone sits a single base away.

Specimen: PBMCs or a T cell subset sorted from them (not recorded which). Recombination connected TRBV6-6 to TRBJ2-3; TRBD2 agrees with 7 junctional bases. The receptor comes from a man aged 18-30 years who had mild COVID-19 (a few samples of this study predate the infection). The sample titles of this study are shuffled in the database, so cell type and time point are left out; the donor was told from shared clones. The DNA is TGTGCCAGCAGTTACACGGGGGGAGATACGCAGTATTTT. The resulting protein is CASSYTGGDTQYF.